Listed below are T cell receptor beta chains from one sample, sequenced in a study of human T cells and chemical hapten exposure. A single record per CDR3 protein comes from TCRdb applying MiXCR to the RACE reads. Here the sample spans roughly 74,000 distinct CDR3 sequences, approximately 35% being singletons. The source was whole blood, collected in connection with sensitization to the hapten diphenylcyclopropenone (DPC). The source of these receptors is a man between 35 and 55 years old with alopecia areata. Some clones in this sample may be carry-over from other donors' samples. The CDR3 runs from the conserved cysteine through the conserved F or W. Each record gives: clone size, V gene, D gene, J gene, CDR3 protein, CDR3 DNA. A D gene is named only where the DNA matches it firmly. Size values are once, few and many counts, or a class for expanded clones, and some rows have none.

few	TRBV9	-	TRBJ1-3	CASSVTRAGNTIYF	TGTGCCAGCAGCGTAACCAGGGCTGGAAACACCATATATTTT
-	TRBV12-3/TRBV12-4	-	TRBJ2-2	CASSFSATGELFF	TGTGCCAGCAGTTTTTCAGCGACCGGGGAGCTGTTTTTT
few	TRBV12-3/TRBV12-4	-	TRBJ1-4	CASSRHSGTNEKLFF	TGTGCCAGCAGTCGCCATAGTGGAACTAATGAAAAACTGTTTTTT
-	TRBV28	-	TRBJ1-1	CASSLRGAGVLRSEAFF	TGTGCCAGCAGCTTGCGCGGGGCAGGGGTCTTAAGGTCTGAAGCTTTCTTT
-	TRBV29-1	-	TRBJ1-1	CSVEQLNTEAFF	TGCAGCGTTGAACAGTTGAACACTGAAGCTTTCTTT
few	TRBV7-9	TRBD2	TRBJ2-1	CASSSRSTSGRGTEQFF	TGTGCCAGCAGCTCCAGATCGACTAGCGGGAGGGGTACTGAGCAGTTCTTC
-	TRBV20-1	-	TRBJ2-7	CSARGYEAVTYEQYF	TGCAGTGCTAGAGGGTATGAAGCGGTAACCTACGAGCAGTACTTC
-	TRBV20-1	TRBD1	TRBJ2-7	CSASRDSQAYEQYF	TGCAGTGCTAGTAGGGACAGTCAAGCCTACGAGCAGTACTTC
few	TRBV20-1	-	TRBJ1-6	CSARGFEALHF	TGCAGTGCTAGAGGGTTCGAGGCCCTCCACTTT
few	TRBV27	TRBD1	TRBJ1-6	CASRGGDSYNSPLHF	TGTGCCAGCAGAGGCGGGGACAGTTATAATTCACCCCTCCACTTT
-	TRBV7-6	TRBD1	TRBJ2-7	CASSPGQIYEQYF	TGTGCCAGCAGCCCGGGACAGATCTACGAGCAGTACTTC
-	TRBV28	-	TRBJ2-7	CATSLIEQYF	TGTGCCACGAGTTTGATTGAGCAGTACTTC
-	TRBV5-1	TRBD1	TRBJ1-1	CASSLSGTDNTEAFF	TGCGCCAGCAGTCTCTCCGGGACAGATAACACTGAAGCTTTCTTT
-	TRBV15	-	TRBJ1-6	CATSRVQGPLHF	TGTGCCACCAGCAGAGTTCAGGGGCCTCTCCACTTT
once	TRBV5-1	-	TRBJ2-3	CASRGHPTDTQYF	TGCGCCAGCAGGGGACACCCCACAGATACGCAGTATTTT
few	TRBV6-1	-	TRBJ1-5	CASSEIRVLLHQPQHF	TGTGCCAGCAGTGAAATTCGGGTACTCCTTCATCAGCCCCAGCATTTT
many	TRBV6-5	-	TRBJ2-7	CASSYSFTSPYEQYF	TGTGCCAGCAGTTACTCGTTTACATCTCCCTACGAGCAGTACTTC
once	TRBV6-1	-	TRBJ2-3	CASRSVLDTQYF	TGTGCCAGCAGATCTGTCCTAGATACGCAGTATTTT
-	TRBV7-2	TRBD1	TRBJ2-3	CASSQDRAGTDTQYF	TGTGCCAGCAGCCAGGACAGGGCGGGCACAGATACGCAGTATTTT
-	TRBV20-1	TRBD2	TRBJ2-1	CSARDPLAGGSYNEQFF	TGCAGTGCTAGAGATCCGCTAGCGGGGGGCTCCTACAATGAGCAGTTCTTC
-	TRBV19	TRBD2	TRBJ2-5	CASSITAGDQETQYF	TGTGCCAGTAGTATAACGGCGGGAGACCAAGAGACCCAGTACTTC
many	TRBV9	TRBD2	TRBJ2-1	CASSLGTSGIDEQFF	TGTGCCAGCAGCCTTGGGACTAGCGGTATTGATGAGCAGTTCTTC
-	TRBV7-9	TRBD2	TRBJ2-3	CASSLQREGLQTQYF	TGTGCCAGCAGCTTACAGCGGGAGGGCCTTCAGACGCAGTATTTT
once	TRBV6-1	TRBD1	TRBJ2-3	CASSTGGYTDTQYF	TGTGCCAGCAGTACAGGGGGATACACAGATACGCAGTATTTT
-	TRBV28	-	TRBJ2-1	CASSMGLRDEQFF	TGTGCCAGCAGCATGGGACTTAGAGATGAGCAGTTCTTC
few	TRBV3-1	TRBD1	TRBJ2-1	CASSHVTGSNEQFF	TGTGCCAGCAGCCACGTGACAGGGAGCAATGAGCAGTTCTTC
few	TRBV6-1	TRBD2	TRBJ2-1	CASSEGTSGYNEQFF	TGTGCCAGCAGTGAAGGCACTAGCGGATACAATGAGCAGTTCTTC
few	TRBV6-2/TRBV6-3	TRBD2	TRBJ2-5	CASSPTSVGGETQYF	TGTGCCAGCAGCCCTACTAGCGTGGGAGGAGAGACCCAGTACTTC
-	TRBV12-3/TRBV12-4	-	TRBJ2-1	CASSFTNEQFF	TGTGCCAGCAGTTTTACAAATGAGCAGTTCTTC
-	TRBV6-1	-	TRBJ2-1	CASQGGFYNEQFF	TGTGCCAGCCAAGGGGGGTTCTACAATGAGCAGTTCTTC
-	TRBV7-3	-	TRBJ2-5	CASSLSGAGETQYF	TGTGCCAGCAGCTTAAGTGGGGCGGGGGAGACCCAGTACTTC
-	TRBV12-3/TRBV12-4	-	TRBJ2-7	CASQYRPDEQYF	TGTGCCAGCCAATACCGGCCCGACGAGCAGTACTTC
few	TRBV6-5	-	TRBJ1-2	CASSSPTLGYGYTF	TGTGCCAGCAGCTCACCTACGTTAGGATATGGCTACACCTTC
few	TRBV6-5	-	TRBJ1-3	CASTRASGNTIYF	TGTGCCAGCACTAGGGCTTCTGGAAACACCATATATTTT
-	TRBV20-1	TRBD2	TRBJ2-1	CSATTSGRAHNEQFF	TGCAGTGCTACGACTAGCGGGAGGGCCCACAATGAGCAGTTCTTC
few	TRBV25-1	-	TRBJ1-5	CASRGGGSNQPQHF	TGTGCCAGCAGGGGGGGGGGTAGCAATCAGCCCCAGCATTTT
-	TRBV6-1	-	TRBJ2-3	CASSPLVPSTDTQYF	TGTGCCAGCAGCCCGCTCGTACCTAGCACAGATACGCAGTATTTT
-	TRBV10-3	TRBD2	TRBJ2-1	CAIIINSGRASPLINEQFF	TGTGCCATCATTATAAATAGCGGGAGGGCCTCCCCCTTGATCAATGAGCAGTTCTTC
-	TRBV7-6	TRBD2	TRBJ2-7	CASSLEASGNYEQYF	TGTGCCAGCAGCTTAGAGGCTAGCGGGAACTACGAGCAGTACTTC
few	TRBV12-3/TRBV12-4	-	TRBJ2-3	CASSLGGNTQYF	TGTGCCAGCAGTTTAGGTGGGAATACGCAGTATTTT
few	TRBV11-2	TRBD2	TRBJ2-1	CASSSAFASGPSYNEQFF	TGTGCCAGCAGCTCGGCGTTTGCTAGCGGGCCCTCCTACAATGAGCAGTTCTTC
-	TRBV3-1	TRBD2	TRBJ2-3	CASSQVIAGGGKDTQYF	TGTGCCAGCAGCCAAGTTATAGCGGGAGGGGGAAAAGATACGCAGTATTTT
-	TRBV12-3/TRBV12-4	TRBD2	TRBJ2-7	CASSSPGMGGRAYEQYF	TGTGCCAGCAGTTCCCCAGGAATGGGCGGGAGAGCCTACGAGCAGTACTTC
many	TRBV29-1	-	TRBJ2-1	CSVEWLDTYNEQFF	TGCAGCGTTGAATGGCTAGACACCTACAATGAGCAGTTCTTC
-	TRBV7-2	-	TRBJ1-5	CASSLWGGGQPQHF	TGTGCCAGCAGCTTGTGGGGGGGCGGTCAGCCCCAGCATTTT
-	TRBV5-1	-	TRBJ1-5	CASSLGQPNQPQHF	TGCGCCAGCAGCTTGGGACAGCCGAATCAGCCCCAGCATTTT
few	TRBV15	-	TRBJ2-3	CATSRDTSASASTDTQYF	TGTGCCACCAGCAGAGATACCAGCGCTAGCGCTAGCACAGATACGCAGTATTTT
few	TRBV20-1	-	TRBJ1-1	CSAKIGANTEAFF	TGCAGTGCTAAGATCGGAGCGAACACTGAAGCTTTCTTT